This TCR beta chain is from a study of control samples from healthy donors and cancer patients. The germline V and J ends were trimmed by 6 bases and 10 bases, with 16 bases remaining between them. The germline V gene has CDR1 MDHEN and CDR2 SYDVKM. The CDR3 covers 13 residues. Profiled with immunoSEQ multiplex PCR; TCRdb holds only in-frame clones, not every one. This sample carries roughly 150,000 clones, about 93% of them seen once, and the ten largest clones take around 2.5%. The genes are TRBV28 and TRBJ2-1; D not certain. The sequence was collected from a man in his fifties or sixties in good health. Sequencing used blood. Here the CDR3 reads CASSQALEWEQFF. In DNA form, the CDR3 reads TGTGCCAGCAGCCAGGCCCTAGAGTGGGAGCAGTTCTTC.